This entry lists 6 T cell receptor beta chains sequenced from one sample in a study of cytotoxic CD8 clonotypes in ibrutinib-treated CLL (TCRdb year 2021). Library preparation was by the immunoSEQ multiplex PCR assay. TCRdb took over this immuneACCESS table, retaining in-frame rearrangements with V and J assigned. Such tables are incomplete; in checked studies, under half of the missing clones stem from an unresolved V gene, and the remainder is unexplained. This sample holds 150,000 to 200,000 clones; about 84% were observed only once. Over 4.5% of the sample comes from the top ten. The sample's time point, from its label and the paper: approximately 2 years on ibrutinib. The source material was PBMCs, sampled after 24 months of ibrutinib treatment. The receptors come from a human donor with chronic lymphocytic leukemia.

As DNA, the CDR3 is TGTGCCAGCACCCCAACCCTAATCCACGAGCAGTACTTC. As protein: CASTPTLIHEQYF. The J gene is TRBJ2-7, the V gene TRBV28; D gene unclear. CDR1 is MDHEN and CDR2 is SYDVKM in the germline V gene. V lost 7 bases, J lost 5 bases, and 15 bases lay in between. This CDR3 region has 13 residues.

This clone was picked up one time. The V call is TRBV28, the J call TRBJ2-3; no clear D gene. V was pared by 7 bases and J by 0 bases, with 14 bases between. This CDR3 is 15 amino acids long. The V gene's germline CDR1 is MDHEN and CDR2 SYDVKM. In DNA form, the CDR3 reads TGTGCCAGCACCCCCAGTCTGGCTAGCACAGATACGCAGTATTTT. It specifies CASTPSLASTDTQYF.

The chain couples TRBV6-1 to TRBJ2-1; TRBD2 matches at 7 bases. CDR3 length equals 18 residues. The germline V gene has CDR1 MNHNS and CDR2 SASEGT. The J segment lost 0 bases and the V segment lost 3 bases, leaving 11 bases of the junction unmatched. The CDR3 DNA follows: TGTGCCAGCAGTGACCCCGGGACTAACCACGGCTCCTACAATGAGCAGTTCTTC. Residues: CASSDPGTNHGSYNEQFF.

V is TRBV7-8 and J is TRBJ1-5; 8 nucleotides align to TRBD1. Germline CDR1 SGHVS, CDR2 FQNEAQ. The J segment lost 1 base and the V segment lost 5 bases, leaving 7 bases of the junction unmatched. CDR3 length: 16 residues. CDR3 coding DNA: TGTGCCAGCAGCGTCCAGGGGGCCCTAAGCAATCAGCCCCAGCATTTT. Translation: CASSVQGALSNQPQHF.

The J gene is TRBJ2-7, the V gene TRBV28; D remains ambiguous. Per the germline V gene, CDR1 is MDHEN and CDR2 is SYDVKM. This CDR3 has 13 residues. V shed 1 base and J shed 2 bases, with 6 bases lying between them. The CDR3 sequence: CASSLYRAYEQYF. In nucleotides, the CDR3 is TGTGCCAGCAGTTTATATCGCGCCTACGAGCAGTACTTC.

A single count supports this clone. A junction boundary mismatches the germline segment, possibly from a read error. Distinct nucleotide sequences in the sample also encode this CDR3. The chain is built from TRBV5-1 and TRBJ1-5; possible D gene TRBD1, 5 bases. The CDR3 consists of 14 residues. Germline V gene lookup returns CDR1 SGHRS and CDR2 YFSETQ. This CDR3 is CASSLTGINQPQHF. The CDR3 region has the DNA TGCGCCAGCAGCTTGACAGGTATCAATCAACCCCAGCATTTT. The entire variable domain, with the rest obtained from reference TRBV5-1 and TRBJ1-5, is as follows: KAGVTQTPRYLIKTRGQQVTLSCSPISGHRSVSWYQQTPGQGLQFLFEYFSETQRNKGNFPGRFSGRQFSNSRSEMNVSTLELGDSALYLCASSLTGINQPQHFGDGTRLSIL.